Sequencing of this TCR beta chain was carried out in a study of regulatory T cells in long-lasting Graves disease. Overall study findings and caveats: The analysis examined peripheral blood only and excluded thyroid tissue. Persistent Graves' disease cases displayed lower TCR diversity than newly diagnosed ones.

This CDR3 is built from 17 residues. V lost 1 base, J lost 1 base, and 5 bases stayed unmatched. Germline CDR1 and CDR2: SGHRS and YFSETQ. According to the study, TCR beta libraries were built with iRepertoire HTBI primers and CDR3-region Arm-PCR. TCRdb recomputed calls from the multiplex PCR reads with MiXCR, one row per CDR3 protein. The sample yields more than 400,000 distinct CDR3 sequences, around 15% seen once. Documented time point: newly diagnosed GD, antithyroid drugs for less than 3 months. Preparation of the TCR library used RNA extracted from PBMCs. This clonotype occurred many times. Its specificity is not known. These sequences were also reported in another study, on T cells in Graves' hyperthyroidism and ophthalmopathy.

This sequence joins TRBV5-1 and TRBJ1-5; 10 nucleotides match TRBD1. Here the sequenced sample was peripheral blood mononuclear cells (PBMCs), taken at new diagnosis, from a patient treated with antithyroid drugs. The clonotype comes from a man aged 35 to 55 with Graves disease. For the CDR3, the DNA is TGCGCCAGCAGCTTGCCGACAGGGGGCTCGAGCAATCAGCCCCAGCATTTT. This sequence encodes CASSLPTGGSSNQPQHF.